The T cell receptor (beta chain) described here comes from a study of PD-1 and CTLA-4 blockade in melanoma. Repertoires were generated with immunoSEQ multiplex PCR, while TCRdb's copy carries only in-frame clones and drops some. The sample includes 34,000 or so clones, about 87% seen only once; the top ten take less than 7%. J was trimmed by 9 bases and V by 0 bases; bases with no gene match: 2. The CDR3 totals 14 residues. CDR1 is MGHRA, CDR2 YSYEKL, per germline. The chain uses TRBV4-1 and TRBJ2-2; 9 bases align to TRBD1. This receptor was identified in a human donor with melanoma. Sequencing was performed on CD8+ T cells from peripheral blood, taken from a patient given anti-PD-1 treatment. Written as DNA, the CDR3 is TGCGCCAGCAGCCAAGATGGGACAGGGCGGGAGCTGTTTTTT. It codes for CASSQDGTGRELFF.